This T cell receptor beta chain was identified during a study of post-analysis software for immune sequencing data. After removal of 2 bases from V and 8 bases from J, the junction contained 5 bases not matched to a gene. Germline V gene data show CDR1 as MNHEY and CDR2 as SVGAGI. CDR3 length: 13 amino acids. Overall study findings and caveats: Included in a set of a few TRBV segments more frequent in patients than controls were TRBV5-6, TRBV5-1 and TRBV20-1. Batch-matched samples strongly co-clustered by F measure. Multiple sclerosis patients had significantly lower normalized Chao1 diversity than controls.

Incorporated into the TCR beta cDNA libraries were unique molecular identifiers, which served to reduce PCR and sequencing biases. Each CDR3 protein gets one entry after TCRdb re-called the PCR reads with MiXCR. The repertoire holds fewer than 600,000 distinct CDR3 sequences, with under 55% as singletons. This clonotype was observed at least ten times. Its antigen is currently unknown. J is TRBJ1-2 and V is TRBV6-5, with 7 bases that match TRBD1. Sequencing was carried out using blood. The receptor's source is a girl aged 5 to 17 with multiple sclerosis. The CDR3 DNA follows: TGTGCCAGCAGTTACGAGACAGGGCTAGGCTACACCTTC. Its protein product is CASSYETGLGYTF.